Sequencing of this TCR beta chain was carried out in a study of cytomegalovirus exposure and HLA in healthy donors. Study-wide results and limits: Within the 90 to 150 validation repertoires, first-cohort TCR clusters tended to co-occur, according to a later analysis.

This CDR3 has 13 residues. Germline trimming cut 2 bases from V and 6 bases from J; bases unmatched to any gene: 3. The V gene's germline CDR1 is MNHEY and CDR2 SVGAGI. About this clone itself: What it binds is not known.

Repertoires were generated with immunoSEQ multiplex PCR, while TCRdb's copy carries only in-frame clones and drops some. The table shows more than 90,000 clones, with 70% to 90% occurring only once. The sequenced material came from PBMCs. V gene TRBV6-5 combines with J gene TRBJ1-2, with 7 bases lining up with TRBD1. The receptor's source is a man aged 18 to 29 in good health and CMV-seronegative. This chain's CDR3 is CASSYRQGDGYTF. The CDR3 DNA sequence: TGTGCCAGCAGTTACAGACAGGGCGATGGCTACACCTTC.